Below are 15 T cell receptor beta chains sequenced from a single sample in a study of T-cell memory formation after mild COVID-19 (dated by TCRdb to the early 2020s). Libraries were built with 5' RACE. Sequencing was performed on an Illumina NovaSeq 6000. The public reads were reprocessed in TCRdb via fastp at Q25 and MiXCR, keeping in-frame beta chains. Each record represents a unique CDR3 protein, reported with the most common genes and DNA among its rows. The sample table records 65,000 to 90,000 distinct CDR3 sequences; about 14% of these occur just once. 30% to 35% of the sample comes from the top ten. Sequenced: PBMCs or a T cell subset sorted from them (not recorded which). The receptors stem from an adult woman who had mild COVID-19 (a few samples of this study predate the infection). The sample titles of this study are shuffled in the database, so cell type and time point are left out; the donor was told from shared clones.

The chain has TRBV4-1 and TRBJ2-1; weak D call: TRBD1 (5 bases). Germline V gene lookup returns CDR1 MGHRA and CDR2 YSYEKL. Trimming shortened V by 1 base and J by 1 base, and 14 bases separated the two germline ends. The CDR3 sequence is 17 residues long. CDR3 bases: TGCGCCAGCAGCCAAGGACACAGGTTGGGTTCCTACAATGAGCAGTTCTTC. This translates into CASSQGHRLGSYNEQFF.

The chain recombines TRBV7-9 with TRBJ1-1; weak D call: TRBD1 (5 bases). Germline V lookup: CDR1 SEHNR, CDR2 FQNEAQ (reference sequence). The length of the CDR3 is 15 residues. The V and J ends lost 0 bases and 1 base respectively, with 9 bases between them. This chain's CDR3 is CASSLAITGNTEAFF. CDR3 coding DNA: TGTGCCAGCAGCTTAGCGATTACAGGGAACACTGAAGCTTTCTTT.

This clonotype was observed at least ten times. The chain couples TRBV4-3 to TRBJ2-3; 9 positions match TRBD2. CDR1 is LGHNA, CDR2 YSLEER, per germline. This CDR3 contains 18 residues. Trimming removed 6 bases from V and 4 bases from J; junction bases left unmatched: 17. CDR3 DNA: TGCGCCAGCAGTTGGGGGACTAGCTTAAATGTTGGCCCAGATACGCAGTATTTT. It encodes CASSWGTSLNVGPDTQYF.

This chain uses TRBV12-3 or TRBV12-4 with TRBJ2-3, with D perhaps matching TRBD2 (5 bases). CDR3 size: 15 residues. Trimming cost V 3 bases and J 4 bases, with 14 bases left between them. CDR3 nucleotide sequence: TGTGCCAGCAGTTTGAGGCCCCTCGGGGCAGATACGCAGTATTTT. It encodes CASSLRPLGADTQYF.

The chain links TRBV6-6 to TRBJ2-1; 7 bases match TRBD2. Germline CDR1 reads MNHNY; CDR2 reads SVGAGI (reference sequence). With V trimmed by 5 bases and J by 2 bases, 0 bases remained unmatched. The CDR3 totals 13 residues. The CDR3 region has the DNA TGTGCCAGCAGTGGGACTACCTACAATGAGCAGTTCTTC. Protein: CASSGTTYNEQFF.

This chain joins TRBV12-5 and TRBJ2-1; the D gene is possibly TRBD2 (5 bases). The CDR3 is 20 residues long. CDR1 is LGHNT and CDR2 is FRNRAP in the germline V gene. V was shortened by 1 base and J by 0 bases, with 22 bases between the two germline ends. The chain's CDR3 is CASGLATLLGSGNSYNEQFF. The CDR3 region has the DNA TGTGCTAGTGGTTTGGCCACTCTCTTGGGAAGCGGAAACTCCTACAATGAGCAGTTCTTC.

The V call is TRBV4-2, the J call TRBJ2-1; TRBD2 matches at 11 bases. V lost 0 bases and J lost 7; bases outside the gene matches: 5. There are 16 residues in the CDR3. Germline V gives CDR1 LGHNA, CDR2 YNFKEQ. CDR3 DNA: TGTGCCAGCAGCCAAGATGAGTTAGCGGGAGGGAATGAGCAGTTCTTC. Translation gives CASSQDELAGGNEQFF.

This clonotype was counted at least ten times. The chain carries TRBV7-2 and TRBJ2-7, with a possible D match to TRBD2 (6 bases). The V gene lost 0 bases and the J gene lost 2 bases, with 8 bases spanning the gap. Germline-derived CDR1 and CDR2 are SGHTA and FQGNSA. This CDR3 is 14 amino acids long. CDR3 nucleotide sequence: TGTGCCAGCAGCTTAGCGGGACTCACCTACGAGCAGTACTTC. The encoded protein is CASSLAGLTYEQYF.

The chain uses TRBV27 and TRBJ1-5; the D is unclear. V dropped 1 base and J dropped 6 bases, with 10 bases sitting between them. The CDR3 extends over 14 amino acids. CDR1 and CDR2 from the germline V gene are MNHEY and SMNVEV (reference sequence). The CDR3 spells CASSLYPMGQPQHF. In DNA form, the CDR3 reads TGTGCCAGCAGTTTATATCCGATGGGTCAGCCCCAGCATTTT.

In this sample, this clonotype turned up a few times. The chain has TRBV4-3 and TRBJ2-7; D might be TRBD1 or TRBD2, each matching 5 bases. The germline V gene encodes CDR1 LGHNA and CDR2 YSLEER. V shed 0 bases and J shed 1 base, with 16 bases lying between them. The CDR3 sequence is 17 residues long. The CDR3 bases are TGCGCCAGCAGCCAAGATCGCCTCGGCGAGGGGTCCTACGAGCAGTACTTC. Its translation is CASSQDRLGEGSYEQYF.

This clonotype has a count of ten or more. The V and J genes are TRBV5-1 and TRBJ2-7; possible D gene TRBD2, 5 bases. CDR3 length: 13 amino acids. Trimming removed 0 bases from V and 2 bases from J, with 6 bases in between. CDR1 is SGHRS, CDR2 YFSETQ, per germline. CDR3 protein: CASSLGLPYEQYF. The CDR3 nucleotides read TGCGCCAGCAGCTTGGGACTACCCTACGAGCAGTACTTC.

This clonotype appeared many times. This chain links TRBV4-3 with TRBJ2-6; TRBD2 is a possible D gene (5 bases). The germline V gene has CDR1 LGHNA and CDR2 YSLEER. The CDR3 contains 16 residues. Between the trimmed V and J ends, which lost 3 bases and 0 bases, there was a span of 9 bases. This chain's CDR3 is CASSQNGNSGANVLTF. The CDR3 DNA reads TGCGCCAGCAGCCAGAACGGGAACTCTGGGGCCAACGTCCTGACTTTC.

The chain is built from TRBV3-1 and TRBJ2-7; D not certain. V lost 2 bases to trimming and J lost 2 bases, with 10 bases between them. The CDR3 has 14 residues. CDR1 LGHDT and CDR2 YNNKEL come from the germline V gene (reference sequence). CDR3 nucleotide sequence: TGTGCCAGCAGCCAACGACTGCACCCCTACGAGCAGTACTTC. It encodes CASSQRLHPYEQYF.

A few counts support this clonotype. The chain has TRBV24-1 and TRBJ2-1, with 7 bases lining up with TRBD2. Per the germline V gene, CDR1 is KGHDR and CDR2 is SFDVKD. V was clipped by 3 bases and J by 9 bases; unmatched bases: 22. The CDR3 totals 19 residues. The CDR3, as DNA: TGTGCCACCAGTGATGCCCACCCCTTCCGCGGTAGCGGCGGGGGTGAGCAGTTCTTC. Translating it yields CATSDAHPFRGSGGGEQFF.

The V call is TRBV20-1, the J call TRBJ2-1, with D perhaps being TRBD1 or TRBD2 (6 bases each). Germline V gene sequence: CDR1 DFQATT, CDR2 SNEGSKA (reference sequence). The CDR3 sequence is 14 residues long. The V gene lost 7 bases and the J gene lost 3 bases, with 16 bases spanning the gap. CDR3 sequence: CSVGGRPSYNEQFF. CDR3 nucleotide sequence: TGCAGTGTAGGGGGGAGGCCCAGCTACAATGAGCAGTTCTTC.